This T cell receptor beta chain was recovered during a study of CD8 T cells in ankylosing spondylitis. Study-wide results and caveats: For ankylosing spondylitis blood, a TCR beta motif of 7 or 8 highly homologous variants appeared characteristic. Reports say disease-linked clones showed up significantly more in matched ankylosing spondylitis synovial fluid. Earlier studies detected some motif variants in reactive arthritis synovial fluid and blood.

A quantitative 5'-RACE method, one with molecular barcodes, was used to make TCR beta libraries. TCRdb re-called the 5' RACE reads with MiXCR, one entry per CDR3 protein. The sample carries a few hundred thousand distinct CDR3 sequences, more than 20% recorded once. The V and J ends lost 0 bases and 5 bases respectively, with 7 bases between them. The CDR3 contains 13 residues. Per germline, CDR1 LNHNV and CDR2 YYDKDF (reference sequence). This clonotype was recorded a few times. Its antigen remains unidentified. The chain combines TRBV15 with TRBJ2-5, with D possibly TRBD2 on 6 matching bases. The sample taken for sequencing was blood, either unsorted or a sorted T cell fraction (not recorded which). The sequence came from a male donor with ankylosing spondylitis. The CDR3 sequence: CATSRDREETQYF. Here the CDR3 DNA reads TGTGCCACCAGCAGAGATCGGGAGGAGACCCAGTACTTC.